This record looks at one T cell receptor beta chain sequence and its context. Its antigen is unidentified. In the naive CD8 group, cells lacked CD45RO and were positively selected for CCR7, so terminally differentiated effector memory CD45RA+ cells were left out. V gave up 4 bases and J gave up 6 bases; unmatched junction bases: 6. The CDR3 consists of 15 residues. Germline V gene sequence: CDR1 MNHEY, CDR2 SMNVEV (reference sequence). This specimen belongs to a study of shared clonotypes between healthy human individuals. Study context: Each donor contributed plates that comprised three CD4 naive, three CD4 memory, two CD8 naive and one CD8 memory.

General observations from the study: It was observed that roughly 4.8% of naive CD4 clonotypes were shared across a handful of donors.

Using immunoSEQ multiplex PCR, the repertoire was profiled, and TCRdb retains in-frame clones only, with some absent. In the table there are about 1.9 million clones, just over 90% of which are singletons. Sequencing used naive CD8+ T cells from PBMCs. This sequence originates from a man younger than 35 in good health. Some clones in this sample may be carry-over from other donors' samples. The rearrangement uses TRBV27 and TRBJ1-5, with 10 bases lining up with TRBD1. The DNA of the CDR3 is TGTGCCAGCAGTTCACGACAGGGGGCGAGTCAGCCCCAGCATTTT. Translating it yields CASSSRQGASQPQHF.